This TCR beta chain was recorded in a study of chemoradiotherapy in HPV16-positive cancers. Study-wide background: Functional T-cell assays on a couple of HPV16-positive patients' cells defined candidate HPV-specific clones and common TCR motifs. Study-wide results and limits: Non-HPV-specific T cells did not expand in tumors during treatment, whereas candidate HPV-specific clones and E7-related motifs did.

Regarding this clone: The target antigen is unknown.

The assay was immunoSEQ multiplex PCR, and TCRdb's table has in-frame clones only and misses some. The sample includes about 68,000 clones, roughly 90% of them seen just once. The receptor was derived from a human donor with HPV-associated anogenital cancer. Sequences were derived from blood, sampled from a patient who underwent chemoradiotherapy.

CDR3 sequence: CASSKGGQGAANYGYTF. The CDR3 DNA sequence: TGTGCCAGCAGCAAAGGGGGACAGGGGGCTGCTAACTATGGCTACACCTTC. The V call is TRBV21-1, the J call TRBJ1-2; the D call TRBD1 from the table was never checked on the DNA. TRBV21-1 is tagged as a pseudogene. The CDR3 spans 17 residues.